A selection of T cell receptor beta chains follows, all from one sample in a study of blood T cell repertoires in COVID-19. Assay: immunoSEQ multiplex PCR; the TCRdb copy retains only in-frame clones and omits some. The table has 100,000 to 150,000 clones, 84% seen once. Material for sequencing was PBMCs or T cells enriched from blood (not recorded which). Every receptor here comes from a man in his forties with acute COVID-19. CDR3s include the opening cysteine and the closing phenylalanine or tryptophan. D genes are given only for firm matches. Size tells how often a clone was seen (once, few, many) or the class of an expanded clone, and some rows leave it out.

cdr3_nt,cdr3_aa,clone_size,d_call,j_call,v_call
TGTGCCAGCAGCTTGCCCTCCGGGACAGGCCTCTCCTACGAGCAGTACTTC,CASSLPSGTGLSYEQYF,once,TRBD1,TRBJ2-7,TRBV7-9
TGCAGTGGGGTGCGGGACACTGAAGCTTTCTTT,CSGVRDTEAFF,NA,NA,TRBJ1-1,TRBV20-1
TGTGCCAGCAGCATCTGGACAGGGAAAAGAGAGACCCAGTACTTC,CASSIWTGKRETQYF,NA,TRBD1,TRBJ2-5,TRBV7-6
TGTGCCAGCTCGCCTGACAGCTACGAGCAGTACTTC,CASSPDSYEQYF,NA,NA,TRBJ2-7,TRBV18
TGTGCCATCAGGGGGACAGCGGACACTGAAGCTTTCTTT,CAIRGTADTEAFF,NA,TRBD1,TRBJ1-1,TRBV10-3
TGTGCCAGTCACAGGGACAGCAACACAGATACGCAGTATTTT,CASHRDSNTDTQYF,many,TRBD1,TRBJ2-3,TRBV6-5
TGCGCCAGCAGCTTGGATCCAGGGGAAAGCTATGGCTACACCTTC,CASSLDPGESYGYTF,NA,NA,TRBJ1-2,TRBV5-1
TGTGCCAGCAGTTTGACAGTGAGCAATCAGCCCCAGCATTTT,CASSLTVSNQPQHF,NA,NA,TRBJ1-5,TRBV28
TGTGCCAGCAGTCCCCAGGGACAGCTAACCTACGAGCAGTACTTC,CASSPQGQLTYEQYF,NA,TRBD1,TRBJ2-7,TRBV27
TGTGCCAGCAGTATTACAGGGTTGCGTAAATCACCCCTCCACTTT,CASSITGLRKSPLHF,NA,NA,TRBJ1-6,TRBV6-6
TGTGCCACCAGTGACCCTGGGACAGCTGGCGAGCAGTTCTTC,CATSDPGTAGEQFF,once,TRBD1,TRBJ2-1,TRBV24-1
TGCAGCGTTGGGGACAGGAGGGGAAACACCATATATTTT,CSVGDRRGNTIYF,NA,TRBD1,TRBJ1-3,TRBV29-1
TGTGCCAGCAGCTTGGGGGCGAGAGATCCCTACGAGCAGTACTTC,CASSLGARDPYEQYF,NA,NA,TRBJ2-7,TRBV5-5
TGTGCCAGCAGTTACAACAGGGGGCATGGCTACACCTTC,CASSYNRGHGYTF,NA,TRBD1,TRBJ1-2,TRBV6-5
TGTGCCAGCAGTTTCAGGGGTCTTCTGGGGCCCCAGCATTTT,CASSFRGLLGPQHF,NA,NA,TRBJ1-5,TRBV27
TGTGCCAGCAGTGGGACGGGAGCCTACGAGCAGTACTTC,CASSGTGAYEQYF,NA,NA,TRBJ2-7,TRBV2
TGTGCCAGCAGCTTCTGGACTAGCGGGAGAACAGATACGCAGTATTTT,CASSFWTSGRTDTQYF,NA,TRBD2,TRBJ2-3,TRBV9
TGTGCCAGTAGTCTGCGGACAGGGGGCAATGGCTACACCTTC,CASSLRTGGNGYTF,few,TRBD1,TRBJ1-2,TRBV19
TGTGCCAGTACCGCCTTTCGGGGAACTGGAAACACCATATATTTT,CASTAFRGTGNTIYF,NA,NA,TRBJ1-3,TRBV19
TGTGCCAGCAGCCTCGGGACAGGGGTGGACACCATATATTTT,CASSLGTGVDTIYF,NA,TRBD1,TRBJ1-3,TRBV7-9
TGTGCCAGCAGTTTACAGGGGTCACCCCTCCACTTT,CASSLQGSPLHF,NA,NA,TRBJ1-6,TRBV27
TGTGCCGGTGGCCTGTATAATTCACCCCTCCACTTT,CAGGLYNSPLHF,NA,NA,TRBJ1-6,TRBV30
TGCAGTGCTAGTAGGGCGGGGGGGAACACAGATACGCAGTATTTT,CSASRAGGNTDTQYF,NA,TRBD2,TRBJ2-3,TRBV20-1
TGCGCCAGCACCTCAGACGGGGATACGCAGTATTTT,CASTSDGDTQYF,NA,NA,TRBJ2-3,TRBV5-1
TGCGCCAGCAGCCCGGACAGTAGGAACTACGAGCAGTACTTC,CASSPDSRNYEQYF,NA,NA,TRBJ2-7,TRBV5-1
TGTGCCATCAGCCACAGTATCGGGGAAGAGCAGTACTTC,CAISHSIGEEQYF,NA,NA,TRBJ2-7,TRBV10-3
TGTGCCTGGAGTGTTATGTCGACTTTCAATGAGCAGTTCTTC,CAWSVMSTFNEQFF,NA,NA,TRBJ2-1,TRBV30
TGTGCCAGCAGCCAAGATCAGGGGTGGGGGCAGCCCCAGCATTTT,CASSQDQGWGQPQHF,NA,NA,TRBJ1-5,TRBV3-1/TRBV3-2
TGCGCCAGCAGCTTGGGACAGGTGCCCAATGAGCAGTTCTTC,CASSLGQVPNEQFF,NA,NA,TRBJ2-1,TRBV5-1
TGTGCCAGCAGCCAAGTCCCAGGGTACTATGGCTACACCTTC,CASSQVPGYYGYTF,NA,NA,TRBJ1-2,TRBV3-1/TRBV3-2
TGTGCCAGCAGTGAAACTAGCGGAAAATACAATGAGCAGTTCTTC,CASSETSGKYNEQFF,NA,TRBD2,TRBJ2-1,TRBV7-3
TGTGCCACCAGGGGACACCAGAACACTGAAGCTTTCTTT,CATRGHQNTEAFF,few,NA,TRBJ1-1,TRBV2
TGTGCCAGCAGCCCGGGACTTCAAAGCGGGGAGCTGTTTTTT,CASSPGLQSGELFF,few,NA,TRBJ2-2,TRBV6-5
TGTGCCAGCAGCACTGGAGAGACCCAGTACTTC,CASSTGETQYF,few,NA,TRBJ2-5,TRBV3-1/TRBV3-2
TGTGCCGAGAGAGGACAGGGGTCAAATGAGCAGTTCTTC,CAERGQGSNEQFF,NA,TRBD1,TRBJ2-1,TRBV6-5
TGTGCCAGCAGGCCCTCGGGGGGCGAGCAGTACTTC,CASRPSGGEQYF,NA,TRBD2,TRBJ2-7,TRBV6-5
TGTGCCAGCAGTGAAGCGGGGACAGGGGGCTTCTACGAGCAGTACTTC,CASSEAGTGGFYEQYF,NA,TRBD1,TRBJ2-7,TRBV6-1
TGCGCCAGCATGACAGCCCTGGGCCACAATGAGCAGTTCTTC,CASMTALGHNEQFF,NA,NA,TRBJ2-1,TRBV5-1
TGTGCCAGCAGCCAAGAGTCGGCAGGGAATCAGCCCCAGCATTTT,CASSQESAGNQPQHF,NA,NA,TRBJ1-5,TRBV3-1/TRBV3-2
TGCGCCAGCAGCTTGGACTCTACAGGGGGACTTCATGGCTACACCTTC,CASSLDSTGGLHGYTF,NA,TRBD1,TRBJ1-2,TRBV5-1
TGTGCCAGCAGCTTAGGAGCGGCCGCCGGGGAGCTGTTTTTT,CASSLGAAAGELFF,NA,NA,TRBJ2-2,TRBV11-3